Shown below are 6 T cell receptor beta chains from a single sample sequenced in a study of CD8 T cells in Susac syndrome. About 0.5 to 1 ug RNA was reverse transcribed with random hexamers. One entry per CDR3 protein, called by TCRdb with MiXCR from the immunoSEQ multiplex PCR reads. This sample has about 130,000 distinct CDR3 sequences; around 94% occur once, and the top ten carry around 0.12%. Sample: CD4+ T cells from PBMCs. All receptors derive from a human donor with multiple sclerosis.

This chain joins TRBV7-9 and TRBJ2-6; D not resolved. The CDR3 consists of 15 residues. Germline loops: CDR1 SEHNR, CDR2 FQNEAQ (reference sequence). V shed 5 bases and J shed 0 bases, with 8 bases lying between them. The chain's CDR3 is CASSHTNSGANVLTF. Here the CDR3 DNA reads TGTGCCAGCAGCCATACAAACTCTGGGGCCAACGTCCTGACTTTC.

The chain carries TRBV28 and TRBJ2-4, with D perhaps TRBD1 (5 bases). V dropped 8 bases and J dropped 0 bases, with 14 bases sitting between them. CDR3 length equals 15 residues. Germline CDR1 MDHEN, CDR2 SYDVKM. This CDR3 reads CASRDSILAKNIQYF. Written as DNA, the CDR3 is TGTGCCAGCCGTGACAGTATCCTAGCCAAAAACATTCAGTACTTC.

The chain carries TRBV19 and TRBJ1-4, with a possible D match to TRBD1 (6 bases). Germline V lookup: CDR1 LNHDA, CDR2 SQIVND (reference sequence). CDR3 length: 15 residues. Trimming pared 5 bases from V and 3 bases from J, leaving 13 bases between. The CDR3 DNA sequence: TGTGCCAGTAGTCGAACAGGGATATCTAATGAAAAACTGTTTTTT. Encoded protein: CASSRTGISNEKLFF. Complete variable domain (other parts from reference TRBV19 and TRBJ1-4): DGGITQSPKYLFRKEGQNVTLSCEQNLNHDAMYWYRQDPGQGLRLIYYSQIVNDFQKGDIAEGYSVSREKKESFPLTVTSAQKNPTAFYLCASSRTGISNEKLFFGSGTQLSVL.

The rearrangement joins TRBV7-2 to TRBJ2-1, with a possible D match to TRBD2 (6 bases). The ends were cut back, 5 bases at V and 5 bases at J, with 13 bases in the middle. The CDR3 has 14 residues. Germline assignment: CDR1 SGHTA and CDR2 FQGNSA. The CDR3 DNA reads as TGTGCCAGCAGCCCCTCGGGACTTAACAATGAGCAGTTCTTC. Its protein product is CASSPSGLNNEQFF.

This clonotype was seen a single time. The V gene is TRBV5-1, the J gene TRBJ2-3; possibly TRBD1 or TRBD2 for D (7 bases each). V was shortened by 4 bases and J by 4 bases, with 13 bases between the two germline ends. CDR1 and CDR2 (germline): SGHRS, YFSETQ. The CDR3 has 14 amino acids. CDR3 residues: CASSPGGGPDTQYF. CDR3 bases: TGCGCCAGCAGCCCAGGGGGGGGGCCAGATACGCAGTATTTT. The entire variable domain, with the rest obtained from reference TRBV5-1 and TRBJ2-3, is as follows: KAGVTQTPRYLIKTRGQQVTLSCSPISGHRSVSWYQQTPGQGLQFLFEYFSETQRNKGNFPGRFSGRQFSNSRSEMNVSTLELGDSALYLCASSPGGGPDTQYFGPGTRLTVL.

The V gene is TRBV5-4, the J gene TRBJ2-7; D is possibly TRBD1 (5 bases). Germline assignment: CDR1 SGHNT and CDR2 YYREEE (reference sequence). Trimming left V 1 base short and J 2 bases short, with 7 bases between. The CDR3 runs 13 residues. The CDR3 sequence is CASSLQGPYEQYF. CDR3 DNA: TGTGCCAGCAGCTTGCAGGGTCCCTACGAGCAGTACTTC.